These 4 T cell receptor beta chains share one sample of origin, sequenced in a study of OX40 agonist ivuxolimab in advanced cancers. Library preparation was by the immunoSEQ multiplex PCR assay. The table comes from immuneACCESS by way of TCRdb, which keeps in-frame sequences with V and J called. Part of the clones is missing from these tables; in studies checked, under half for an unresolved V gene and the rest for unknown reasons. Present in this sample are 39,000 or so clones, more than 80% of which were seen just once. Around 0.63% of the sample rests with the top ten. The specimen was CD4+ or CD8+ T cells sorted from blood, collected in a trial of the OX40 agonist ivuxolimab. The receptors shown here come from an adult with an advanced solid tumor such as melanoma, head and neck, liver or kidney cancer.

The rearrangement links TRBV14 to TRBJ2-2; 7 positions match TRBD2. This CDR3 is 16 amino acids long. Per germline, CDR1 SGHDN and CDR2 FVKESK. V dropped 2 bases and J dropped 6; count of bases not matched to a gene: 9. Written as DNA, the CDR3 is TGTGCCAGCAGCCAACTGAGCGGGAAGGGATCCGGGGAGCTGTTTTTT. It specifies CASSQLSGKGSGELFF.

The chain combines TRBV7-3 with TRBJ2-2; D is unresolved. CDR3 size: 13 residues. Germline V gene lookup returns CDR1 SGHTA and CDR2 FQGTGA. Trimming took off 3 bases at V and 3 bases at J, with 5 bases between the two ends. The CDR3: CASSFDYTGELFF. CDR3 DNA: TGTGCCAGCAGCTTTGACTACACCGGGGAGCTGTTTTTT.

The chain joins TRBV11-1 to TRBJ2-7; tentative D call: TRBD1 (5 bases). The CDR3 has 15 amino acids. Per germline, CDR1 SGHAT and CDR2 FQDESV (reference sequence). V was cut by 3 bases and J by 6 bases, with 18 bases left in between. The CDR3 here is CASSFSFLQGSEQYF. The CDR3 coding sequence is TGTGCCAGCAGCTTCTCCTTCCTCCAGGGCTCCGAGCAGTACTTC.

Sample share makes this clone medium-sized. The chain links TRBV4-1 to TRBJ2-3, with a possible D match to TRBD1 (6 bases). There are 15 residues in the CDR3. Trimming removed 3 bases from V and 0 bases from J, with 10 bases in between. Germline loops: CDR1 MGHRA, CDR2 YSYEKL. For the CDR3, the DNA is TGCGCCAGCAGCCAGGACAGTTCTAGCACAGATACGCAGTATTTT. Protein: CASSQDSSSTDTQYF.